This T cell receptor beta chain came from a study of blood T cells in healthy people across ages. Study information: The capture of about one barcoded beta molecule per two T cells was achieved by template switching.

V lost 3 bases and J lost 0, with 6 bases in between. CDR1 is ENHRY, CDR2 SYGVKD, per germline. CDR3 length: 14 amino acids. Next came a second PCR, run for about 6 to 12 cycles, which used a sample-barcoded 5' primer along with a J-beta primer mix. One entry per CDR3 protein results from TCRdb running MiXCR on the 5' RACE reads. The sample yields about 640,000 distinct CDR3 sequences, 58% seen once. This clonotype was observed a few times. As yet, its antigen is unknown. Study findings and constraints: Diversity of TCR beta per million T cells declined in a roughly linear way with age.

This receptor was identified in a man aged 60 to 69 in good health. The sample consisted of blood. This chain links TRBV10-3 with TRBJ1-5; no definite D call. For the CDR3, the DNA is TGTGCCATCAGTGACGATTATAGCAATCAGCCCCAGCATTTT. This encodes CAISDDYSNQPQHF.